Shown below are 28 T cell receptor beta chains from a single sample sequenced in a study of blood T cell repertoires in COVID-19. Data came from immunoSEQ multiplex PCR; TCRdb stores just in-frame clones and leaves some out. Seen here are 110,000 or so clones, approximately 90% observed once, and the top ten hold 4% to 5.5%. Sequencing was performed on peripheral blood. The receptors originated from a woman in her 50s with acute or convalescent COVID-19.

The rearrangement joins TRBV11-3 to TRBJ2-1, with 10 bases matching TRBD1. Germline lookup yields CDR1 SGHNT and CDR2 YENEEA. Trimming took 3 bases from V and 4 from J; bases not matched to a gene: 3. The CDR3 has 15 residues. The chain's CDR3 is CASSFWDRGYNEQFF. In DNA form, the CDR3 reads TGTGCCAGCAGCTTCTGGGACAGGGGTTACAATGAGCAGTTCTTC. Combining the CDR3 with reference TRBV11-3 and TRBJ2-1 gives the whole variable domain EAGVVQSPRYKIIEKKQPVAFWCNPISGHNTLYWYLQNLGQGPELLIRYENEEAVDDSQLPKDRFSAERLKGVDSTLKIQPAELGDSAVYLCASSFWDRGYNEQFFGPGTRLTVL.

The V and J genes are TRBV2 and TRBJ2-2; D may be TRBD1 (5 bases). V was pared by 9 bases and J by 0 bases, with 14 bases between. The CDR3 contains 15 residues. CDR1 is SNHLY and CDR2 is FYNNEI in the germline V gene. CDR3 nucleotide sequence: TGTGCCAGTGAGCTGACAGAAGCGAACACCGGGGAGCTGTTTTTT. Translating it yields CASELTEANTGELFF.

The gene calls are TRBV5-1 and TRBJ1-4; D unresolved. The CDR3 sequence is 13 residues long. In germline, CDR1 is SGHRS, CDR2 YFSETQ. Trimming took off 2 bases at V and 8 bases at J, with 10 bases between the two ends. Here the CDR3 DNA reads TGCGCCAGCAGCTTACGGGTCGGGGAAAAACTGTTTTTT. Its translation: CASSLRVGEKLFF. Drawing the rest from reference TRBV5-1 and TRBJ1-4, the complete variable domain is KAGVTQTPRYLIKTRGQQVTLSCSPISGHRSVSWYQQTPGQGLQFLFEYFSETQRNKGNFPGRFSGRQFSNSRSEMNVSTLELGDSALYLCASSLRVGEKLFFGSGTQLSVL.

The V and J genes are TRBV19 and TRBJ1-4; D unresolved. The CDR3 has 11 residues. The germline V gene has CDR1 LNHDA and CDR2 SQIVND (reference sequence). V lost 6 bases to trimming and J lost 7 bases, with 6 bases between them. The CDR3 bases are TGTGCCAGTAGACATGGTGAAAAACTGTTTTTT. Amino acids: CASRHGEKLFF.

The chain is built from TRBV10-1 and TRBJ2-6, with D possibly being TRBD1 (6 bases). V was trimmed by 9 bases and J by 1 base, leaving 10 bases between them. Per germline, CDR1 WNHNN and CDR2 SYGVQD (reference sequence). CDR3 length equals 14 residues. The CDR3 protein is CARSQGSGANVLTF. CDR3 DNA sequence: TGCGCCAGGAGTCAGGGGTCTGGGGCCAACGTCCTGACTTTC.

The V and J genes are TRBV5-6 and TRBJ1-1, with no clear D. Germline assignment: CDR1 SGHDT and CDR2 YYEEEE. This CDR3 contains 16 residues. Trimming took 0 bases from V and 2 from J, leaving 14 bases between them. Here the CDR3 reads CASSLEGRAINTEAFF. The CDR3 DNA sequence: TGTGCCAGCAGCTTGGAAGGGCGGGCTATTAACACTGAAGCTTTCTTT. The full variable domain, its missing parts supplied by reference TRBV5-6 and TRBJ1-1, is DAGVTQSPTHLIKTRGQQVTLRCSPKSGHDTVSWYQQALGQGPQFIFQYYEEEERQRGNFPDRFSGHQFPNYSSELNVNALLLGDSALYLCASSLEGRAINTEAFFGQGTRLTVV.

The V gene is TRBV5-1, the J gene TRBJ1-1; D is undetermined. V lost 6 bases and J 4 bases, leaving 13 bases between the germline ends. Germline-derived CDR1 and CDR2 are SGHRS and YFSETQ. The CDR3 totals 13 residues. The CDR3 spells CASKEVGGTEAFF. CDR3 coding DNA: TGCGCCAGCAAGGAGGTCGGAGGCACTGAAGCTTTCTTT.

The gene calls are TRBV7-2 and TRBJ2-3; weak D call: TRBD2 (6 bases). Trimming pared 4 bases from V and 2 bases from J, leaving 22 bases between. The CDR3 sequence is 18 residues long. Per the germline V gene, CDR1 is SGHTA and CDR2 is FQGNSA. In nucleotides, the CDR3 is TGTGCCAGCAGCTCCCTTCCTGGGCGGGGAGATCACACAGATACGCAGTATTTT. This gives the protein CASSSLPGRGDHTDTQYF.

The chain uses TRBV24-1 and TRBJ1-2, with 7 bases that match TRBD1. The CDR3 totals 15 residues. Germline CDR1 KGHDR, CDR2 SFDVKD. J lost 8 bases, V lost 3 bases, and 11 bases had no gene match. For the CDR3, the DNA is TGTGCCACCAGTGATGAACAGGGGCCGGCGAGAGGCTACACCTTC. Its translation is CATSDEQGPARGYTF.

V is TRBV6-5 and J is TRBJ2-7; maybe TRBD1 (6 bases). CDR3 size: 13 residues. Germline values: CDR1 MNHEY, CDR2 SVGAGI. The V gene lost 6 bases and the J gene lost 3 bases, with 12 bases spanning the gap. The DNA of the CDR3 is TGTGCCAGCAGCGGACAACAGGGCTACGAGCAGTACTTC. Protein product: CASSGQQGYEQYF.

CDR3 residues: CASSEAGGRQGGEQFF. In DNA form, the CDR3 reads TGTGCCAGCAGTGAAGCGGGGGGTAGACAGGGTGGGGAGCAGTTCTTC. The genes are TRBV25-1 and TRBJ2-1, with D perhaps TRBD2 (8 bases). CDR1 is MGHDK and CDR2 is SYGVNS in the germline V gene. This CDR3 region has 16 residues. V lost 2 bases and J lost 10, with 21 bases in between. The full variable domain, rest sourced from reference TRBV25-1 and TRBJ2-1, is EADIYQTPRYLVIGTGKKITLECSQTMGHDKMYWYQQDPGMELHLIHYSYGVNSTEKGDLSSESTVSRIRTEHFPLTLESARPSHTSQYLCASSEAGGRQGGEQFFGPGTRLTVL.

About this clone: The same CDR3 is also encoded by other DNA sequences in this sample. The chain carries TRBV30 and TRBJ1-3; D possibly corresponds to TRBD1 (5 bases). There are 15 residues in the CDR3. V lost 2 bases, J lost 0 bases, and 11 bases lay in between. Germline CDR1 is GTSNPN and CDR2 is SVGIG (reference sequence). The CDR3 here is CAWSRDSGSGNTIYF. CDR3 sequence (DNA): TGTGCCTGGAGTAGGGACTCCGGCTCTGGAAACACCATATATTTT.

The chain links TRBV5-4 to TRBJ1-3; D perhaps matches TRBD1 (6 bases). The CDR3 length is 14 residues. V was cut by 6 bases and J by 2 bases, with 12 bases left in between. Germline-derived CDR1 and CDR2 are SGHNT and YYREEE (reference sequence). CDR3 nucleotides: TGTGCCAGCAACGTACAGGGTCCTGGAAACACCATATATTTT. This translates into CASNVQGPGNTIYF.

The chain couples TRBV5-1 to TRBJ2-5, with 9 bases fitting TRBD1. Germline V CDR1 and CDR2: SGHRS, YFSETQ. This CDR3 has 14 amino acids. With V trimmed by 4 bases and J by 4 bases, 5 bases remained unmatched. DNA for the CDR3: TGCGCCAGCAGCAAGGGACAGGGTTTAGAGACCCAGTACTTC. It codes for CASSKGQGLETQYF.

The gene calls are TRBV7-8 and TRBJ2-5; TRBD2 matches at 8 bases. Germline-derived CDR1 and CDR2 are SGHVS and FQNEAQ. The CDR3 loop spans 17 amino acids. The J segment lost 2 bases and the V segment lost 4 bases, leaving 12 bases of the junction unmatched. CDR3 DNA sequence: TGTGCCAGCAGCTCTCCGCCGGGGGGGCCGGAACAAGAGACCCAGTACTTC. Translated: CASSSPPGGPEQETQYF.

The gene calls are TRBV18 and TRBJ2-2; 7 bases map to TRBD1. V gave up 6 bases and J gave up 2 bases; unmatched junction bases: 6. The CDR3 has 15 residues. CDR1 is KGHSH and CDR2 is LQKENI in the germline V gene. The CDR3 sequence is CASSRGTVNTGELFF. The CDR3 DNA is TGTGCCAGCTCGCGAGGGACAGTAAACACCGGGGAGCTGTTTTTT.

The CDR3 loop reads CASSLNPLGANQPQHF. The CDR3 nucleotides read TGTGCCAGCAGTTTAAACCCCCTTGGGGCGAATCAGCCCCAGCATTTT. This rearrangement joins TRBV28 to TRBJ1-5; possibly TRBD1 for D (5 bases). Per the germline V gene, CDR1 is MDHEN and CDR2 is SYDVKM. Between the trimmed V and J ends, which lost 2 bases and 4 bases, there was a span of 15 bases. The CDR3 covers 16 residues.

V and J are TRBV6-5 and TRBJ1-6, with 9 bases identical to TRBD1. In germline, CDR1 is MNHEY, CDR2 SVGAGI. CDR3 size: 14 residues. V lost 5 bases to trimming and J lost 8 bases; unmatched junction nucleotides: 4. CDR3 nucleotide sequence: TGTGCCAGCAGTATAACAGGGGGCGATTCACCCCTCCACTTT. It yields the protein CASSITGGDSPLHF.

CDR3: CASSPRGQGNNEQFF. The CDR3 region has the DNA TGTGCCAGCTCACCTAGGGGACAGGGAAACAATGAGCAGTTCTTC. This chain links TRBV18 with TRBJ2-1; 9 bases fit TRBD1. This CDR3 comprises 15 residues. Germline trimming cut 3 bases from V and 5 bases from J; bases unmatched to any gene: 5. Germline V gives CDR1 KGHSH, CDR2 LQKENI.

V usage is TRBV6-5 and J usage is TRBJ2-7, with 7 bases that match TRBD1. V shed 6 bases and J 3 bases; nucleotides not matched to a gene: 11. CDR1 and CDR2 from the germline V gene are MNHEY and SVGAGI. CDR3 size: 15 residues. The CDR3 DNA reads TGTGCCAGCAGCTATGCCGGGACAGCTATCTACGAGCAGTACTTC. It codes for CASSYAGTAIYEQYF.

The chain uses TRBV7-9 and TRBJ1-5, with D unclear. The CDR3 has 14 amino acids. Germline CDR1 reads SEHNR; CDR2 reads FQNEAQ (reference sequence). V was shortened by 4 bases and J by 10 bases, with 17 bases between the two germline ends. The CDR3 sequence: CASSSDHGRQPQHF. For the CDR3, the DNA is TGTGCCAGCAGCTCGGACCATGGGAGGCAACCCCAGCATTTT.

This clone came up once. CDR3 DNA sequence: TGTGCCAGCAGTTATCCAGGGGAAGGCACAGATACGCAGTATTTT. This codes for CASSYPGEGTDTQYF. The V and J genes are TRBV6-5 and TRBJ2-3; perhaps TRBD1 as D (6 bases). This CDR3 has 15 amino acids. The V end was cut by 3 bases, the J end by 1 base, with 11 bases between. CDR1 is MNHEY, CDR2 SVGAGI, per germline.

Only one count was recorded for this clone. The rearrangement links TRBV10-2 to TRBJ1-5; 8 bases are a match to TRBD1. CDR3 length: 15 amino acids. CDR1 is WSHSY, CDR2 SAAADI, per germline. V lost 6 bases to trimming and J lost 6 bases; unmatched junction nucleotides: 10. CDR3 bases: TGCGCCAGCAGACCGACAGGGGATGCAAGTCAGCCCCAGCATTTT. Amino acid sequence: CASRPTGDASQPQHF.

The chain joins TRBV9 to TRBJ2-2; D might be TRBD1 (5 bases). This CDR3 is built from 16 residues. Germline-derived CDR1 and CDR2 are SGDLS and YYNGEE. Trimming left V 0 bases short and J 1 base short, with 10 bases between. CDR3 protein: CASSVAPGQNTGELFF. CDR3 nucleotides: TGTGCCAGCAGCGTAGCCCCCGGACAGAACACCGGGGAGCTGTTTTTT.

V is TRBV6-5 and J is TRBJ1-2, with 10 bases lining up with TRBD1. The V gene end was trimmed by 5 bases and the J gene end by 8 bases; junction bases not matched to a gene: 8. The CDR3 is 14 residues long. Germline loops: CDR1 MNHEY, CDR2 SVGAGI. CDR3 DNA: TGTGCCAGCAGTCCGGGACAGGGGATAGGGGGCTACACCTTC. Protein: CASSPGQGIGGYTF.

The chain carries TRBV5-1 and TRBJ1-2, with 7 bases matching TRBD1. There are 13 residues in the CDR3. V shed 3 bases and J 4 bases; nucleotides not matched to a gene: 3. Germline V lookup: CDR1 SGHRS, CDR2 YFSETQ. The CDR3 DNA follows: TGCGCCAGCAGCTCGACAGGGATCTATGGCTACACCTTC. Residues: CASSSTGIYGYTF.

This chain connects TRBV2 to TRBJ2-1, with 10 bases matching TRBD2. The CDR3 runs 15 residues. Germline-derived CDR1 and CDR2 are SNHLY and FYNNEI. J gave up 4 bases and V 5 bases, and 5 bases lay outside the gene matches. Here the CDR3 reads CASSSGTSEYNEQFF. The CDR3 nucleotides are TGTGCCAGCAGTTCCGGGACTAGCGAATACAATGAGCAGTTCTTC.

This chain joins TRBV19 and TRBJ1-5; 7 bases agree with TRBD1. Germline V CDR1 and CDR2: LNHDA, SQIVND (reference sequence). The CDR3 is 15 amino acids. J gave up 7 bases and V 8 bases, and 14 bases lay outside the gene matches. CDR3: CASRLGGGQTQPQHF. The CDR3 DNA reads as TGTGCCAGTCGCCTCGGGGGGGGACAGACCCAGCCCCAGCATTTT.